This T cell receptor (beta chain) was documented in a study of shared clonotypes between healthy human individuals. Germline CDR1 SGHRS, CDR2 YFSETQ. CDR3 length equals 15 residues. The V end was cut by 4 bases, the J end by 7 bases, with 17 bases between. Method: immunoSEQ multiplex PCR; TCRdb's copy keeps in-frame clones and lacks some. This table holds 2 million to 2.5 million clones, roughly 93% found once. Researchers partitioned CD4+ cells into CD45RA+ naive and CD45RA-negative memory subsets. The genes are TRBV5-1 and TRBJ2-2; TRBD2 is a possible D gene (6 bases). Sequenced material: naive CD4+ T cells from PBMCs. As to subset: CD45RA+ positively selected. This receptor was obtained from a man younger than 35 in good health. Some clones in this sample may be carry-over from other donors' samples. The CDR3 nucleotides are TGCGCCAGCAGCAATGGAGGGCCAAGTTTCGGGGAGCTGTTTTTT. Translation gives CASSNGGPSFGELFF.